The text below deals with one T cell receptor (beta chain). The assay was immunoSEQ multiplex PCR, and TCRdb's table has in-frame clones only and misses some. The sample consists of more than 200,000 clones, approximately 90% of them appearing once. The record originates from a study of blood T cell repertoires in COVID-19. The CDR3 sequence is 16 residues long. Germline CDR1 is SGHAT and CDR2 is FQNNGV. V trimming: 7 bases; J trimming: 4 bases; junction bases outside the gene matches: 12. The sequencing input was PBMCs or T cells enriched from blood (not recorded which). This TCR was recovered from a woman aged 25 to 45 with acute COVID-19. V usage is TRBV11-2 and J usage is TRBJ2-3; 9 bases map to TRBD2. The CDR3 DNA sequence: TGTGCCAGCACCCTCATGCGGGGGGGTGGATCAGATACGCAGTATTTT. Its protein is CASTLMRGGGSDTQYF.